A single TCR beta chain is shown here with its context. The target antigen is unknown. The same CDR3 can be traced to other DNA sequences in this sample. This entry belongs to a study of shared clonotypes between healthy human individuals. Profiling relied on immunoSEQ multiplex PCR, and the TCRdb table lists in-frame clones only, not all of them. Of 2,500,000 or so clones in the sample, over 85% were seen once. Study-level points and caveats: Non-shared clonotypes showed lower generation probabilities than clonotypes common to all four donors.

V lost 4 bases to trimming and J lost 0 bases; unmatched junction nucleotides: 2. CDR3 length equals 14 residues. In germline, CDR1 is SGHRS, CDR2 YFSETQ. The chain employs TRBV5-1 and TRBJ2-3; the match to TRBD1 covers 7 bases. Sequenced material: naive CD4+ T cells sorted from blood. Sample subset: CD45RA+ positively selected. This receptor was obtained from a man aged 18 to 35 in good health. Here the CDR3 DNA reads TGCGCCAGCAGCCCGACAGGGAGCACAGATACGCAGTATTTT. Residues: CASSPTGSTDTQYF.